The 8 T cell receptor beta chains given below trace back to one sample, sequenced in a study of blood T cell repertoires in COVID-19. This table comes from immunoSEQ multiplex PCR, and its TCRdb copy is limited to in-frame clones, with some not included. The table has around 250,000 clones, around nine tenths seen once. The sample consisted of peripheral blood. The receptors derive from a woman aged 55-75 years who had recovered from COVID-19.

The chain carries TRBV27 and TRBJ1-5; a possible D gene is TRBD1 (5 bases). V was clipped by 0 bases and J by 10 bases, with 13 bases between them. CDR1 and CDR2 (germline): MNHEY, SMNVEV (reference sequence). The length of the CDR3 is 14 residues. The CDR3 nucleotides are TGTGCCAGCAGTTTATCAACCCTGGGGCCCCCCCAGCATTTT. Its protein is CASSLSTLGPPQHF.

The J gene is TRBJ2-5, the V gene TRBV3-1 (or the pseudogene TRBV3-2); 10 bases fit TRBD2. From germline, CDR1 is LGHDT and CDR2 YNNKEL (reference sequence). The CDR3 totals 16 residues. V shed 4 bases, J shed 2 bases, and the junction held 7 bases outside the gene matches. Here the CDR3 reads CASSRPLAGWQETQYF. The DNA for the CDR3 is TGTGCCAGCAGCCGCCCACTAGCGGGATGGCAAGAGACCCAGTACTTC.

The DNA of the CDR3 is TGTGCCAGCTCCGCGGCAGGGATGTTGGATGGCTACACCTTC. Its translation: CASSAAGMLDGYTF. The rearrangement links TRBV18 to TRBJ1-2; perhaps TRBD1 as D (5 bases). Trimming pared 6 bases from V and 6 bases from J, leaving 17 bases between. The germline CDR1 and CDR2 sequences are KGHSH and LQKENI. The CDR3 sequence is 14 residues long.

The rearrangement joins TRBV5-6 to TRBJ2-3; the match to TRBD2 covers 10 bases. Looked up from germline, CDR1 is SGHDT and CDR2 is YYEEEE. The CDR3 loop spans 17 amino acids. V gave up 3 bases and J gave up 0 bases; unmatched junction bases: 7. The CDR3 nucleotides read TGTGCCAGCAGCTCGGAGCGGGGGGGAACTAGCACAGATACGCAGTATTTT. It codes for CASSSERGGTSTDTQYF.

CDR3 in DNA: TGTGCCATCAGCGAACTAGACAAAGGCTACACCTTC. Its translation: CAISELDKGYTF. The chain employs TRBV10-3 and TRBJ1-2; the D is unclear. The germline V and J ends were trimmed by 6 bases and 8 bases, with 13 bases remaining between them. The CDR3 is 12 residues long. Germline-derived CDR1 and CDR2 are ENHRY and SYGVKD.

The chain couples TRBV6-6 to TRBJ2-7; a possible D gene is TRBD2 (5 bases). The CDR3 consists of 12 residues. Trimming stripped 6 bases from V and 3 bases from J, with 9 bases between. Germline CDR1 MNHNY, CDR2 SVGAGI (reference sequence). The CDR3 spells CASRRGSYEQYF. In nucleotides, the CDR3 is TGTGCCAGCAGAAGAGGGAGCTACGAGCAGTACTTC.

This clone was observed at least ten times. The genes are TRBV7-9 and TRBJ1-4, with D unresolved. The CDR3 has 17 residues. Germline loops: CDR1 SEHNR, CDR2 FQNEAQ (reference sequence). Trimming took 5 bases from V and 0 from J, leaving 16 bases between them. DNA for the CDR3: TGTGCCAGCAGCCCCCCGCCAGGAGGGACAACTAATGAAAAACTGTTTTTT. Residues: CASSPPPGGTTNEKLFF.

This clone has a single count. This rearrangement joins TRBV7-2 to TRBJ1-6; D not certain. V lost 3 bases, J lost 9 bases, and 15 bases lay in between. This CDR3 has 15 residues. Germline V gives CDR1 SGHTA, CDR2 FQGNSA. The CDR3 DNA sequence: TGTGCCAGCAGCTTGGAGGAGCCAGCGGTTTCACCCCTCCACTTT. Protein: CASSLEEPAVSPLHF.